This T cell receptor beta chain originates from a study of cytomegalovirus exposure and HLA in healthy donors (dated by TCRdb to about 2017). For the study in its entirety: In an earlier analysis of 550 to 750 of the donors, under 300 Gb of sequence data and 95 million to 130 million unique TCR beta sequences from roughly 200 million T cells were reported. An early release covering approximately 600 HLA-typed donors comprised 250 to 350 gigabases of sequencing data and tens of millions of unique TCR sequences. Of the approximately 400 genotyped donors, 65% to 90% fell in the genetic ancestry cluster associated with self-reported Caucasian donors. The study was designed to test whether signatures of past pathogen exposure could be identified by cataloging public T cell receptors. The study used immunosequencing to profile the T cell repertoires of approximately 650 subjects and linked those repertoires to cytomegalovirus serostatus. Besides the first cohort of hundreds of subjects, a separate validation cohort made up of over 100 different subjects was used. To predict cytomegalovirus infection status, the study brought together high-throughput TCR immunosequencing, statistical association of individual TCRs with disease status, and machine learning. A later analysis re-analyzed previously published TCR beta repertoires from 666 donors and added high-resolution HLA genotyping to study TCR occurrence patterns. Rather than drawing on any new phenotypic data, the later analysis identified candidate immune exposures from TCR beta sequences and the way those sequences occurred across donors. An earlier analysis of several hundred of the donors used high-throughput TCR beta sequencing to judge whether each TCR beta V gene segment behaved as functional or pseudogenic. Donor age, sex, ethnicity and CMV serostatus were compiled together with the repertoire data. Genome-wide SNP genotypes for about three fifths of the roughly 670 donors were used in a later genetic analysis, which treated that subset as a discovery cohort. All discovery cohort repertoires had been generated using a single sequencing platform. HLA typing included class I and class II loci at four-digit resolution. Typing coverage differed by locus: A, B, C, DRB1 and DQB1 were typed in roughly 629-630 donors, DQA1 in roughly 500, DPA1 in approximately 600, and DPB1 in just under 480. A handful of DR-DQ haplotypes were handled as single units for association and clustering because linkage in the cohort was strong. On average, 235,054 unique TCR beta nucleotide sequences were sequenced per donor among 398 genotyped donors of the cohort, with roughly 20% of those sequences being non-productive.

The cohort consisted of 600 to 700 healthy bone marrow donors. Cohort members were all nominally healthy when sampled, although unrecorded immune exposures were likely present. The donor tested CMV seropositive and was one of the 289 seropositive cohort members. Every donor gave a peripheral blood sample, and the peripheral blood mononuclear cells from that sample were used for TCR beta sequencing. Genomic DNA was extracted from the blood cell samples with the Qiagen DNeasy Blood Extraction Kit. Inclusive of the bounding cysteine and phenylalanine, the CDR3 is 13 residues long. Left in the record is the CDR3 DNA by itself, 39 bases read in frame from the first base. Ends trimmed: V by 4 bases, J by 5 bases; bases unmatched to a gene: 3. CDR1 and CDR2, per the germline V gene (reference sequence), are SEHNR and FQNEAQ. The study at large found these results: Presence/absence analyses assumed roughly uniform sequencing depth across donors, an assumption that may not hold. About 17 rarely observed V segments, including chromosome 9 orphons, were excluded from the earlier analysis of just under 600 of the donors because counts were too low. A group of highly shared sequence variants was considered likely to be a technical artifact of the sequencing pipeline. In a later analysis, the rate of TCR association differed among HLA loci, with DRB1 alleles having the most associated TCRs and HLA-C alleles having the fewest. A later analysis associated 16,951 TCR beta sequences with specific HLA alleles at a false discovery rate of 0.05. It was suggested by the authors that the approach could potentially be generalized to other disease states and immunological phenotypes. An association between a missense DCLRE1C variant and V-gene and J-gene trimming of TCR beta chains was found in a later genetic analysis and replicated in an independent cohort. Assigning TCR associations to individual alleles was difficult when HLA alleles, especially DR and DQ, strongly co-occurred. A later genetic analysis reported fewer N-insertions in productive TCRs among donors in an Asian-associated ancestry cluster than the roughly 690-donor mean. This cohort had only TCR beta chains sequenced, and the lack of alpha or paired-chain data limited which features could be detected. According to a later analysis, most CMV-associated TCR beta chains appeared to be HLA-restricted, and the HLA associations seemed to be driven largely by CMV exposure. The 87-base-pair reads could not distinguish some IMGT-functional V segments, including TRBV6-2 and TRBV6-3, so those segments were excluded. Linkage disequilibrium might explain the correlated functional status among segregating V segments, but an unknown experimental factor could not be excluded. An earlier analysis of 450 to 750 of the donors showed that most TCR beta V segments appeared in productive rearrangements either about 90% or about 30% of the time, which broadly matched IMGT annotations. A later analysis reported that several top co-occurrence clusters appeared linked to parvovirus B19, influenza, CMV and Epstein-Barr virus. In a later analysis, HLA-associated TCR beta chains were found to be more clonally expanded and to have lower generation probabilities than equally common non-associated chains. In vitro tests confirmed that a few of the cytomegalovirus-associated TCR beta chains recognize cytomegalovirus antigens. Because some donors lacked HLA typing at each locus, the association tests relied only on the typed subset. The classifier was reported to diagnose cytomegalovirus status with high specificity and sensitivity in both the original and validation cohorts. A further reported finding was that TCR beta sequences accurately predicted the HLA-A and HLA-B alleles for most subjects in the first cohort. Across donors, most TCR sequences were observed very rarely, whereas some public TCRs were present in many individuals. The only immune exposure information available for the cohort was CMV serostatus. The study gave a list of 150 to 200 TCR beta chains associated with cytomegalovirus.

As for this clone: Its antigen is currently not known. No much larger clonotype is one base removed from it; base qualities were not supplied.

Library preparation was by the immunoSEQ multiplex PCR assay. The multiplex PCR relied on a mix of 60 forward primers for TCR Vbeta segments and 13 reverse primers for TCR Jbeta segments. The CDR3 region of rearranged TCR beta genes was amplified from genomic DNA with a multiplex PCR assay. The amplified TCR beta libraries were sequenced on the Illumina HiSeq System as 87-base-pair reads. Turning to the authors' computational methods: In a later analysis, tens of millions of unique TCR beta chains were counted across the 650 to 700 repertoires, and approximately 11 million of these chains were shared by at least two donors. To remove PCR and sequencing errors, raw reads were error-corrected and collapsed into unique sequences using a nearest-neighbor algorithm that merged closely related sequences. To assign V, D and J gene segments, CDR3 sequences were aligned to IMGT reference sequences. For a sequence to be retained, a match of at least six nucleotides was required to both a V gene segment and a J gene segment. Rearrangements were called productive when the CDR3 lacked stop codons and stayed in frame with V and J; all others were non-productive. CDR3 was defined according to IMGT convention as the region running from the second conserved V-encoded cysteine to the conserved J-encoded phenylalanine. In an earlier analysis of more than 550 of the donors, sequences lacking an unambiguous match to a single V gene segment were excluded. An earlier analysis of almost 600 of the donors classified V segments as functional when productive rearrangements were above 56.7% and as segregating when the standard deviation between donors was above 5%. A statistical classification framework was developed to diagnose cytomegalovirus status using the catalog of TCR beta chain sequences. In a later analysis, TCR nucleotide sequences were compared against IMGT/GENE-DB human TR gene sequences so that V and J genes could be assigned. The TCRdist pipeline was used in a later analysis to assign CDR3 sequences and most-parsimonious VDJ recombination scenarios. In a later analysis, each TCR beta chain was defined by its CDR3 amino acid sequence together with its V-gene family, and reads without a unique V-gene family were excluded. To address suspected cross-contamination and a sequencing artifact, a later analysis removed 592 highly shared, low-generation-probability nucleotide sequences. A later analysis calculated a clonal expansion index for each public chain from normalized within-repertoire ranks of inferred template counts. Generation probabilities in a later analysis came from a VDJ recombination model fitted to out-of-frame rearrangements, and those results were checked against IGoR. In a later analysis, TCR-TCR, TCR-HLA and TCR-CMV co-occurrence was scored with hypergeometric tests, and a repertoire-size bias correction was applied to TCR pairs. In a later analysis, false discovery rates were estimated by permuting HLA or CMV assignments 20 times. In a later analysis, co-occurring TCRs were grouped with DBSCAN, and TCRdist sequence similarity was added when clustering was performed within HLA-allele-positive subsets. For co-occurrence clustering, repertoires with fewer than 30,000 or more than 120,000 public chains were excluded, along with several repertoires with anomalous nucleotide sharing. Drawn from immuneACCESS, this table holds only the in-frame rearrangements with V and J called that TCRdb kept. Clones are partly lost; checked studies trace under half to an unresolved V gene and leave the rest unexplained. The D gene and trimming were derived from the DNA, and the V and J assignments and clone size from that table. For this sample the table gives 200,000 or so clones, of which 80% to 85% were detected only once. The top ten clones comprise 6.5% of the sample.

The sequencing input was PBMCs. The chain was built from TRBV7-9 and TRBJ2-5, and 8 junctional nucleotides match TRBD2. The TCR was taken from a woman in her forties or fifties in good health and CMV-seropositive. Read as DNA, the sequence is TGTGCCAGCAGCTGGGCTAGCGGGGAGACCCAGTACTTC. Translated, it reads CASSWASGETQYF.